The clone carrying this TCR beta chain turned up a few times. The antigen is unknown. These data come from a study of T cells in narcolepsy. Using immunoSEQ multiplex PCR, the repertoire was profiled, and TCRdb retains in-frame clones only, with some absent. The table includes about 32,000 clones, 65% to 85% detected once. Germline loops: CDR1 MNHNS, CDR2 SASEGT. With V trimmed by 10 bases and J by 5 bases, 8 bases remained unmatched. CDR3 length equals 13 residues. Findings of the study overall: Healthy controls reportedly lacked the autoreactive clonotypes serially found in patients' blood. HCRT-specific and TRIB2-specific autoreactive clonotypes appeared among same-patient CSF and blood CD4+ clonotypes.

The sequencing input was memory (CD45RA-) CD4+ T cells from blood. The source is a human donor in good health. The rearrangement links TRBV6-1 to TRBJ2-7, with 10 bases aligning to TRBD2. Written as DNA, the CDR3 is TGTGCCACCGGGACTAGCGTGACCCACGAGCAGTACTTC. It encodes CATGTSVTHEQYF.